This T cell receptor beta chain originates from a study of T cells in Graves' hyperthyroidism and ophthalmopathy. Source material for PBMCs was about 11 ml fresh peripheral blood. Concerning this clonotype: Its antigen remains unknown.

General study results and limits: Most clonotypes expanded in the thyroid (above 0.001) were also present in blood.

Researchers amplified the TCR beta CDR3 regions from RNA transcripts. Primed by the HTBI set, a first-round RT-PCR was run on the TCR CDR3. MiXCR, applied by TCRdb to the multiplex PCR reads, yields one record per CDR3 protein. The table records about 520,000 distinct CDR3 sequences, roughly 24% of them present only once. The germline V and J ends were trimmed by 1 base and 3 bases, with 9 bases remaining between them. The CDR3 is made up of 14 amino acids. CDR1 and CDR2 from the germline V gene are MGHRA and YSYEKL. Sequencing was performed on blood. The genes are TRBV4-1 and TRBJ1-2; no clear D. The source of this sequence is a woman in her twenties or thirties with Graves' ophthalmopathy. CDR3 in amino acids: CASSQGGTDYGYTF. The CDR3 DNA sequence: TGCGCCAGCAGCCAAGGCGGAACGGACTATGGCTACACCTTC.